The clone carrying this T cell receptor beta chain has only one observation. Under the authors' procedure: Amplified reference gene primers provided the basis for estimating nucleated cell counts. Profiled with immunoSEQ multiplex PCR; TCRdb holds only in-frame clones, not every one. Clone size and the V and J calls come from that table; the DNA yielded D and trimming. The table has 140,000 to 150,000 clones, about nine tenths seen once. The data were taken from a study of blood T cell repertoires in COVID-19. Study at large: The origin of the acute and convalescent COVID-19 samples was the United States, Italy and Spain. T cells, B-cell-depleted T cells, or PBMCs supplied cDNA or gDNA.

V dropped 0 bases and J dropped 7 bases, with 10 bases sitting between them. The CDR3 extends over 13 amino acids. Germline CDR1 SGHRS, CDR2 YFSETQ. The receptor's source is a man older than 75 with acute or convalescent COVID-19. The chain links TRBV5-1 to TRBJ1-1; no clear D. Material for sequencing was peripheral blood. The CDR3 sequence: CASSLEYAVEAFF. CDR3 nucleotide sequence: TGCGCCAGCAGCTTGGAATACGCAGTTGAAGCTTTCTTT.